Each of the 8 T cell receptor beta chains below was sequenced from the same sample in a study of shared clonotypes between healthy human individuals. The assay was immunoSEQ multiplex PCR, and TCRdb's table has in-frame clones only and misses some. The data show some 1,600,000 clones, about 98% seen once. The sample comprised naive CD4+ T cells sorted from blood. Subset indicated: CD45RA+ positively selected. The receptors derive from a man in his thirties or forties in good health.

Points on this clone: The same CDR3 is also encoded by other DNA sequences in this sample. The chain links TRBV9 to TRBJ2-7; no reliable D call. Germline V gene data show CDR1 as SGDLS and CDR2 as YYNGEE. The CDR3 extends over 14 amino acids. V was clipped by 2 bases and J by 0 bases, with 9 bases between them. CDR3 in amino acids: CASSVGGSSYEQYF. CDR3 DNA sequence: TGTGCCAGCAGCGTGGGCGGCAGCTCCTACGAGCAGTACTTC.

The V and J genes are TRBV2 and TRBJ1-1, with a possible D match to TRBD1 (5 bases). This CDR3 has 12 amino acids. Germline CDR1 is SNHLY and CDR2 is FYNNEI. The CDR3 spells CDVAGWDTEAFF. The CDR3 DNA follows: TGTGACGTGGCAGGGTGGGACACTGAAGCTTTCTTT.

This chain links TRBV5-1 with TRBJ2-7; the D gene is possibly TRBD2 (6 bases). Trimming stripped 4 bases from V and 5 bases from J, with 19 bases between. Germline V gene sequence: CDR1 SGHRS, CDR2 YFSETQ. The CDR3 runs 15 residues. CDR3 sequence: CASSPSEGTVDEQYF. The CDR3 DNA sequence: TGCGCCAGCAGCCCATCGGAGGGTACCGTCGACGAGCAGTACTTC.

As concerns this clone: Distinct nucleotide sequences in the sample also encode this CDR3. The CDR3 DNA follows: TGTGCCAGCAGCTTGGGACTAGCCTCCTACGAGCAGTACTTC. Amino acids: CASSLGLASYEQYF. The chain uses TRBV11-2 and TRBJ2-7; 9 nucleotides align to TRBD2. The CDR3 spans 14 residues. J lost 0 bases, V lost 3 bases, and 0 bases had no gene match. CDR1 is SGHAT, CDR2 FQNNGV, per germline. The entire variable domain, with the rest obtained from reference TRBV11-2 and TRBJ2-7, is as follows: EAGVAQSPRYKIIEKRQSVAFWCNPISGHATLYWYQQILGQGPKLLIQFQNNGVVDDSQLPKDRFSAERLKGVDSTLKIQPAKLEDSAVYLCASSLGLASYEQYFGPGTRLTVT.

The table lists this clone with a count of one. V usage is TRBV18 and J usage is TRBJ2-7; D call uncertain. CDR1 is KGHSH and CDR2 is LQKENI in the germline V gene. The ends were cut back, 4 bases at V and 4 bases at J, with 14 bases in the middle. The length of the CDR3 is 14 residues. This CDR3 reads CASSQDRAFYEQYF. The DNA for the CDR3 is TGTGCCAGCTCACAGGACCGAGCCTTTTACGAGCAGTACTTC. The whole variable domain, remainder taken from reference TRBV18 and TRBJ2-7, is NAGVMQNPRHLVRRRGQEARLRCSPMKGHSHVYWYRQLPEEGLKFMVYLQKENIIDESGMPKERFSAEFPKEGPSILRIQQVVRGDSAAYFCASSQDRAFYEQYFGPGTRLTVT.

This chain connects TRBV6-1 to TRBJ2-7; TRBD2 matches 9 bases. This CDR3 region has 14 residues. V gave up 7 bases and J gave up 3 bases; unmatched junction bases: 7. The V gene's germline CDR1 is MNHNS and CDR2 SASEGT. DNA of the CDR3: TGTGCCAGCACGCTAGCGGGAATCAACTACGAGCAGTACTTC. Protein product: CASTLAGINYEQYF.

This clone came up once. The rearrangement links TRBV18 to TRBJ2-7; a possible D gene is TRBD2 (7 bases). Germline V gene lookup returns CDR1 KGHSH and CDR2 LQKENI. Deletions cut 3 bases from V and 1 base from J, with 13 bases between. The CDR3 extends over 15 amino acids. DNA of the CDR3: TGTGCCAGCTCACCCACGAGGGGGGGATCCTACGAGCAGTACTTC. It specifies CASSPTRGGSYEQYF.

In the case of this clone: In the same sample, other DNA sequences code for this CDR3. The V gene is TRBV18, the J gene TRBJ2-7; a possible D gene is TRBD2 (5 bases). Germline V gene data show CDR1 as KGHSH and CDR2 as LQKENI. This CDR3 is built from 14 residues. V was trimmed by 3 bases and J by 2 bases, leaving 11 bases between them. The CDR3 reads CASSPRGGTYEQYF. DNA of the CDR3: TGTGCCAGCTCACCCCGGGGTGGTACCTACGAGCAGTACTTC.